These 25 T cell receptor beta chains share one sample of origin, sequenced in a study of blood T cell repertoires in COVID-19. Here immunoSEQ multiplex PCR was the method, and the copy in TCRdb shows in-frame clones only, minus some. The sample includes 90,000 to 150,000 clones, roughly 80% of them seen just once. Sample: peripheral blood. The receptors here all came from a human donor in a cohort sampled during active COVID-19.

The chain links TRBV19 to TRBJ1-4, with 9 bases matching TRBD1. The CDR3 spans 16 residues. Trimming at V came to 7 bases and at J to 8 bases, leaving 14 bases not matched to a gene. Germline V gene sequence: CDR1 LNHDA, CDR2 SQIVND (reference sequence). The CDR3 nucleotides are TGTGCCAGTACCGGGACAGGGCAAACACTTCGGGAAAAACTGTTTTTT. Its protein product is CASTGTGQTLREKLFF.

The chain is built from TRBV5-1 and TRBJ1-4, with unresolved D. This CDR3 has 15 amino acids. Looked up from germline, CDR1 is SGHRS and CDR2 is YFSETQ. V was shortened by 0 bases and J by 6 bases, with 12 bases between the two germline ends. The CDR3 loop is CASSLAGREDEKLFF. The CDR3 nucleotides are TGCGCCAGCAGCTTGGCCGGTAGGGAGGATGAAAAACTGTTTTTT.

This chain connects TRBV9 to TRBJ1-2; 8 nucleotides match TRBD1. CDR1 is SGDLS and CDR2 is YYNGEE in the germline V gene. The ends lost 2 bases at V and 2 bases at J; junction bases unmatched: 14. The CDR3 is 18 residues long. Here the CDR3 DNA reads TGTGCCAGCAGCGTCGGGGGAATTGGACAGGGACAAAACTATGGCTACACCTTC. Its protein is CASSVGGIGQGQNYGYTF.

The CDR3, as DNA: TGTGCCAGCAGCTCTCTAGCGGGGGGGCCGAAAAGCTCCTACAATGAGCAGTTCTTC. It codes for CASSSLAGGPKSSYNEQFF. The rearrangement joins TRBV7-9 to TRBJ2-1, with TRBD2 identical over 12 bases. V was pared by 4 bases and J by 0 bases, with 10 bases of the junction left unmatched. The CDR3 is made up of 19 amino acids. Germline CDR1 is SEHNR and CDR2 is FQNEAQ (reference sequence).

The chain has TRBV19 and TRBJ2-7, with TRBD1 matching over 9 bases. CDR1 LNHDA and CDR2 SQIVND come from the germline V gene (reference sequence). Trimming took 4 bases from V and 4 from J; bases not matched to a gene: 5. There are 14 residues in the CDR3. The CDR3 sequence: CASSRRDREYEQYF. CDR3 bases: TGTGCCAGTAGTAGACGGGACAGGGAGTACGAGCAGTACTTC.

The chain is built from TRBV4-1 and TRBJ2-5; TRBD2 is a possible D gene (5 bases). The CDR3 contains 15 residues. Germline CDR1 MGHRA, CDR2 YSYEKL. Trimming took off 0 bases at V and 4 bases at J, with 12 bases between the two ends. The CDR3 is CASSQDWSGRETQYF. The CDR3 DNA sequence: TGCGCCAGCAGCCAAGATTGGAGCGGTAGAGAGACCCAGTACTTC.

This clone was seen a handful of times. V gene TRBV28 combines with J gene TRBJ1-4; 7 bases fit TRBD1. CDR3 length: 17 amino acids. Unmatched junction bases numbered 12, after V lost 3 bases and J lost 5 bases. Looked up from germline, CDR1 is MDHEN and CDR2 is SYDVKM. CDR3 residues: CASSFPTTGTTNEKLFF. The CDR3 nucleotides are TGTGCCAGCAGTTTCCCGACGACAGGGACGACAAATGAAAAACTGTTTTTT.

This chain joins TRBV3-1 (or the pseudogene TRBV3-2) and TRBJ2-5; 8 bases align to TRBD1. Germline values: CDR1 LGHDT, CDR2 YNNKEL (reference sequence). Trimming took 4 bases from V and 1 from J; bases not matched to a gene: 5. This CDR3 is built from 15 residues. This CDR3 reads CASSPTGVAQETQYF. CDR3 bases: TGTGCCAGCAGCCCGACAGGGGTGGCCCAAGAGACCCAGTACTTC.

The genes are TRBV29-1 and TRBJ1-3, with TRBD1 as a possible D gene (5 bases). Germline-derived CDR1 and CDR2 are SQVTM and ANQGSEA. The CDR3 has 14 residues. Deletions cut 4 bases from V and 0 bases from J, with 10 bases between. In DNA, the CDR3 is TGCAGCGTTGGGGGCGCGAGCTCTGGAAACACCATATATTTT. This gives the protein CSVGGASSGNTIYF.

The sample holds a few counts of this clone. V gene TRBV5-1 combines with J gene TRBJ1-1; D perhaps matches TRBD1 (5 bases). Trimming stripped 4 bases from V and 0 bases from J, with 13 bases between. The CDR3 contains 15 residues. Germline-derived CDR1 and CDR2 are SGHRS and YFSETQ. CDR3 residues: CASSPPGTMNTEAFF. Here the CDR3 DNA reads TGCGCCAGCAGCCCCCCGGGGACTATGAACACTGAAGCTTTCTTT.

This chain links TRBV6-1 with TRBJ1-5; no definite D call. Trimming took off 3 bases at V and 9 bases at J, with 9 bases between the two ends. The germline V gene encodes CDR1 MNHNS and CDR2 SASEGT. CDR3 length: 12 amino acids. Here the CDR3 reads CASSDPAGPQHF. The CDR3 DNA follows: TGTGCCAGCAGTGACCCTGCGGGGCCCCAGCATTTT.

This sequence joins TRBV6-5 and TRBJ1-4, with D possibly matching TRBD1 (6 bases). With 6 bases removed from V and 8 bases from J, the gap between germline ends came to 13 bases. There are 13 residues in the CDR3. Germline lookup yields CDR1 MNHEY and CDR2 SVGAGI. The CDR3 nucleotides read TGTGCCAGCAGCAGGGACGGGACAGAAAAACTGTTTTTT. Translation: CASSRDGTEKLFF.

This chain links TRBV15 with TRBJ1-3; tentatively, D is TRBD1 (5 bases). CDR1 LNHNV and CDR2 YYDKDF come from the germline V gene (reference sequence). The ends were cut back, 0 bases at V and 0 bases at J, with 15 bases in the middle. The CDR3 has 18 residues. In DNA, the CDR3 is TGTGCCACCAGCAGAGATCCCGCAGGGACTAGCTCTGGAAACACCATATATTTT. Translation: CATSRDPAGTSSGNTIYF.

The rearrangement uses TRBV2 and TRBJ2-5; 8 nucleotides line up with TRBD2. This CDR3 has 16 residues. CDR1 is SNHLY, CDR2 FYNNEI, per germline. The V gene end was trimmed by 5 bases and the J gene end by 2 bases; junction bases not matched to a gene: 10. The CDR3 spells CASSPGTRSFQETQYF. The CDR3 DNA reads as TGTGCCAGCAGTCCTGGGACTAGAAGTTTTCAAGAGACCCAGTACTTC. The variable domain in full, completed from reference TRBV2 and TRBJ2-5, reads EPEVTQTPSHQVTQMGQEVILRCVPISNHLYFYWYRQILGQKVEFLVSFYNNEISEKSEIFDDQFSVERPDGSNFTLKIRSTKLEDSAMYFCASSPGTRSFQETQYFGPGTRLLVL.

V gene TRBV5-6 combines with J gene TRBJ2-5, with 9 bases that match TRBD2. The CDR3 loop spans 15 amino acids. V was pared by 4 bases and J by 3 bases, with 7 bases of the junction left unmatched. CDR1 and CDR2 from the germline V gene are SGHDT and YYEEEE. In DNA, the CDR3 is TGTGCCAGCAGCCACGGACCTAGCGGGGAAGAGACCCAGTACTTC. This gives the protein CASSHGPSGEETQYF.

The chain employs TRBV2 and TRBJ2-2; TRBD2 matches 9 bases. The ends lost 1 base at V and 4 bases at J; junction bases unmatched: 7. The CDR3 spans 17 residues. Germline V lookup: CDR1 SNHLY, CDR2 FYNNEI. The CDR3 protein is CASSEDPPAGGTGELFF. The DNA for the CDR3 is TGTGCCAGCAGTGAAGATCCGCCAGCGGGGGGCACCGGGGAGCTGTTTTTT.

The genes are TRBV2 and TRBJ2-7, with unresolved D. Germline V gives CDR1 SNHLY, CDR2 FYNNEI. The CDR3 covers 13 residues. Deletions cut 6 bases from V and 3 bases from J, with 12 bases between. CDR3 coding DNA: TGTGCCAGCAGCCCTGATCCGGGCTACGAGCAGTACTTC. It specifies CASSPDPGYEQYF.

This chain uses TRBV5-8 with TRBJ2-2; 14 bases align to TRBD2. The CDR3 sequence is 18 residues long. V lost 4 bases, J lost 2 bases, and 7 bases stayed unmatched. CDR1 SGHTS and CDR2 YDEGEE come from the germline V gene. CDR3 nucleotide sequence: TGTGCCAGCAGCCCATGGACTAGCGGGGGGCTTAACACCGGGGAGCTGTTTTTT. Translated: CASSPWTSGGLNTGELFF.

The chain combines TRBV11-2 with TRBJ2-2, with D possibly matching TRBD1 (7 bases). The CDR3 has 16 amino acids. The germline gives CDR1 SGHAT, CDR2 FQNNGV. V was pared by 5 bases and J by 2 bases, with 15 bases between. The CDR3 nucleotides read TGTGCCAGCAGCCAGGGGGGACAGCCAAACACCGGGGAGCTGTTTTTT. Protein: CASSQGGQPNTGELFF.

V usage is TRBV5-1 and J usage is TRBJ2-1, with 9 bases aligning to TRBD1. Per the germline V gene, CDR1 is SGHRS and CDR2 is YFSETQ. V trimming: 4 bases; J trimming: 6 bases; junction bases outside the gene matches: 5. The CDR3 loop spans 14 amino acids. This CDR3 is CASSHGQGSNEQFF. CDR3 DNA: TGCGCCAGCAGCCACGGACAGGGGAGCAATGAGCAGTTCTTC. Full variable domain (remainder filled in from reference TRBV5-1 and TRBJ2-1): KAGVTQTPRYLIKTRGQQVTLSCSPISGHRSVSWYQQTPGQGLQFLFEYFSETQRNKGNFPGRFSGRQFSNSRSEMNVSTLELGDSALYLCASSHGQGSNEQFFGPGTRLTVL.

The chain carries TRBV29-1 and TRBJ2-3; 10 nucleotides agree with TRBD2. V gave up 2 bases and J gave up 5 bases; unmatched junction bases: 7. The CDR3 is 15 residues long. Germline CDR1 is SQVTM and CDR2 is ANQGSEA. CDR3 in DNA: TGCAGCGTTGAAAAAAGCGGGGGGGCCGAAGATACGCAGTATTTT. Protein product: CSVEKSGGAEDTQYF.

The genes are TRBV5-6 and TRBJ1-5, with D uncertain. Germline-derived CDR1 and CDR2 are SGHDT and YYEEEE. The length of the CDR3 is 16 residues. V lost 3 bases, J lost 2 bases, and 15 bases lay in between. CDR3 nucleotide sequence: TGTGCCAGCAGCTCTGGAGGGCCAGGCGGCAATCAGCCCCAGCATTTT. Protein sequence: CASSSGGPGGNQPQHF.

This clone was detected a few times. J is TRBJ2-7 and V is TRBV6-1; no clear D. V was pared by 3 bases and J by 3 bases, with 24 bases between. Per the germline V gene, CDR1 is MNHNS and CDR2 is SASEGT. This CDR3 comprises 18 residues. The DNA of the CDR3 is TGTGCCAGCAGTGAGGGCAATGTTCGGTATTGGGCGAACTACGAGCAGTACTTC. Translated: CASSEGNVRYWANYEQYF.

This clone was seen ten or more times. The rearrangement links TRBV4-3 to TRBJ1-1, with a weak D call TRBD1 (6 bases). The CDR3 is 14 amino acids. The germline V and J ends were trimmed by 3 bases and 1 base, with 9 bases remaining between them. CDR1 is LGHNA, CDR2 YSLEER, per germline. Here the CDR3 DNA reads TGCGCCAGCAGCCACCTGACAGGGAACACTGAAGCTTTCTTT. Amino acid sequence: CASSHLTGNTEAFF.

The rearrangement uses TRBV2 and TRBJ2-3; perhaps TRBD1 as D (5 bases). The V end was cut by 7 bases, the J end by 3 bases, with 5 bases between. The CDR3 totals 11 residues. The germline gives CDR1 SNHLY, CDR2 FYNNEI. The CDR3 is CASTGTDTQYF. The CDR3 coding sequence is TGTGCCAGCACAGGGACAGATACGCAGTATTTT.